This T cell receptor (beta chain) was captured in a study of spatial heterogeneity in lung cancer. The wider study: Detection of beta-chain sequences consistently exceeded that of alpha-chain sequences. More than 8.5 raw reads, on average, carried each unique TCR and UMI combination.

Germline V gives CDR1 ENHRY, CDR2 SYGVKD. The CDR3 length is 13 residues. Deletions cut 8 bases from V and 1 base from J, with 11 bases between. The time point is: sample taken at primary tumor resection. Frozen PBMC, nontumor lung or tumor provided whole RNA, which was sequenced unsorted. Every individual TCR cDNA molecule carried its own unique molecular identifier, which allowed correction of PCR and sequencing errors. In TCRdb, the 5' RACE reads were re-called with MiXCR into one record per CDR3 protein. The sample consists of about 50,000 distinct CDR3 sequences, less than 8.5% of them appearing once.

This chain joins TRBV10-3 and TRBJ1-1; D is undetermined. The sequencing used PBMCs, collected at surgery. The source is a female donor with early-stage non-small cell lung cancer. In DNA, the CDR3 is TGTGCCATCGTTAGGGAGCGGAACACTGAAGCTTTCTTT. It translates to CAIVRERNTEAFF.